This TCR beta chain was found in a study of regulatory T cells in long-lasting Graves disease. The CDR3 runs 15 residues. With 0 bases clipped from V and 7 bases from J, the junction kept 7 bases outside the gene matches. Per the germline V gene, CDR1 is MNHNS and CDR2 is SASEGT. Described time point: newly diagnosed GD, antithyroid drugs for less than 3 months. Isolated PBMC RNA provided the starting material for the TCR library. This clonotype was seen many times. TCR beta libraries were built with iRepertoire HTBI primers and Arm-PCR of CDR3 regions. A single record per CDR3 protein comes from TCRdb applying MiXCR to the multiplex PCR reads. The sample includes 500,000 or so distinct CDR3 sequences, 16% of them seen just once. The sample was also reused in another study, on T cells in Graves' hyperthyroidism and ophthalmopathy.

The clonotype originates from a man in his forties with Graves disease. The sequenced sample was peripheral blood mononuclear cells (PBMCs), obtained at new diagnosis, from a patient treated with antithyroid drugs. The chain carries TRBV6-1 and TRBJ2-7; 9 positions agree with TRBD2. The DNA for the CDR3 is TGTGCCAGCAGTGAAGCAGCTAGCGGGACGGGGGAGCAGTACTTC. This translates into CASSEAASGTGEQYF.